This record concerns one T cell receptor beta chain sequence. PCR involved 60 Vbeta and 13 Jbeta primers. Profiled with immunoSEQ multiplex PCR; TCRdb holds only in-frame clones, not every one. The table lists fewer than 110,000 clones, about three quarters of them singletons. Germline V CDR1 and CDR2: SGDLS, YYNGEE. The trim removed 4 bases at V and 4 bases at J, leaving 4 bases unmatched. The CDR3 runs 15 residues. These data belong to a study of cytomegalovirus exposure and HLA in healthy donors. This TCR was recovered from a man aged 25 to 40 in good health and CMV-seronegative. Sequencing was done on a sample of PBMCs. The V gene is TRBV9, the J gene TRBJ2-6, with TRBD2 identical over 8 bases. CDR3 region: CASSPGRAGANVLTF. In DNA form, the CDR3 reads TGTGCCAGCAGCCCCGGGAGGGCAGGGGCCAACGTCCTGACTTTC.